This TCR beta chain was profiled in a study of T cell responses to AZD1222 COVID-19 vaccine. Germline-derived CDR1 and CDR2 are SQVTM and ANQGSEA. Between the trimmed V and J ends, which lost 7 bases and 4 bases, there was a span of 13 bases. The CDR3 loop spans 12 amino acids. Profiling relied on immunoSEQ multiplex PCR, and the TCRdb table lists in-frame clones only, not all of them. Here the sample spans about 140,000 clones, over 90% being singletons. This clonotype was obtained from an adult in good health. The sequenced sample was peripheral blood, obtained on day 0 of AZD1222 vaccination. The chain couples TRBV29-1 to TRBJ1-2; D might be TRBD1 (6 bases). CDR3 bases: TGCAGCGCCGCAGGGGATGGCTATGGCTACACCTTC. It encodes CSAAGDGYGYTF.